One T cell receptor (beta chain) is described in this entry. The antigen remains unidentified. This CDR3 has 17 residues. This record comes from a study of blood T cells in healthy people across ages. Across the whole study: About one barcoded TCR beta cDNA was captured per two T cells.

Findings and caveats of the study: Unknown CMV status may confound age-related changes in expanded clones. As age increased, TCR beta diversity per million T cells fell in a roughly linear fashion.

PCR was performed a second time for 7 to 11 cycles using a sample-barcoded 5' primer and a J-beta primer mix. Every sample gave at least 3 million paired-end reads containing CDR3. MiXCR, applied by TCRdb to the 5' RACE reads, yields one record per CDR3 protein. Here the sample spans over 1,300,000 distinct CDR3 sequences, approximately 60% being singletons. This clonotype was sampled from a man between 18 and 35 years old in good health. Sequenced: blood. This chain uses TRBV21-1 with TRBJ2-7; the table assigns TRBD2, which was not confirmed against the DNA. TRBV21-1 is listed as a pseudogene. CDR3 bases: TGTGCCAGCAGCAAAGTCAGCGGACTAGCGGGGATCTACGAGCAGTACTTC. This sequence encodes CASSKVSGLAGIYEQYF.